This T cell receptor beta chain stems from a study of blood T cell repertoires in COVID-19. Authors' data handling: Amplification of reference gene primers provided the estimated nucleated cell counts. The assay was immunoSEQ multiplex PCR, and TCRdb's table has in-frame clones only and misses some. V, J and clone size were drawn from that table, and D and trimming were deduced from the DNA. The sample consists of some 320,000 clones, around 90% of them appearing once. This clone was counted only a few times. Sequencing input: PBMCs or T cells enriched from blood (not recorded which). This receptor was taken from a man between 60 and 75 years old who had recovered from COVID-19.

The CDR3 DNA reads as TGTGCCAGCAGCTCCCCTACAGGGATGGATTCACCCCTCCACTTT. It yields the protein CASSSPTGMDSPLHF. The chain joins TRBV7-9 to TRBJ1-6; D possibly corresponds to TRBD1 (6 bases). The V gene lost 4 bases and the J gene lost 8 bases, with 15 bases spanning the gap. This CDR3 region has 15 residues. Germline V gene lookup returns CDR1 SEHNR and CDR2 FQNEAQ (reference sequence).